This T cell receptor (beta chain) was captured by sequencing in a study of cytomegalovirus exposure and HLA in healthy donors. Broader study findings: The study listed approximately 160 cytomegalovirus-associated TCR beta chains. Later, TCR association rates were found to vary by HLA locus, highest for DRB1 and lowest for HLA-C. The availability of immune exposure information extended only to CMV serostatus.

On this clone itself: Antigen specificity is unknown. The junction does not match germline at one end; this may be a read error.

CDR1 is KGHSH, CDR2 LQKENI, per germline. The CDR3 covers 15 residues. Both 60 Vbeta primers and 13 Jbeta primers went into the PCR. Sequencing used immunoSEQ multiplex PCR; TCRdb keeps in-frame clones, though not all of them. The sample carries more than 130,000 clones, about 82% recorded once. The sequencing input was PBMCs. The sequence derives from a man aged 25 to 40 in good health and CMV-seronegative. The chain recombines TRBV18 with TRBJ1-5; TRBD1 is a possible D gene (6 bases). In DNA, the CDR3 is TGTGCCAGCTCACCAGGACAGATTAGCAATCAGCCCCAGAATTTT. Translated, it gives CASSPGQISNQPQNF.